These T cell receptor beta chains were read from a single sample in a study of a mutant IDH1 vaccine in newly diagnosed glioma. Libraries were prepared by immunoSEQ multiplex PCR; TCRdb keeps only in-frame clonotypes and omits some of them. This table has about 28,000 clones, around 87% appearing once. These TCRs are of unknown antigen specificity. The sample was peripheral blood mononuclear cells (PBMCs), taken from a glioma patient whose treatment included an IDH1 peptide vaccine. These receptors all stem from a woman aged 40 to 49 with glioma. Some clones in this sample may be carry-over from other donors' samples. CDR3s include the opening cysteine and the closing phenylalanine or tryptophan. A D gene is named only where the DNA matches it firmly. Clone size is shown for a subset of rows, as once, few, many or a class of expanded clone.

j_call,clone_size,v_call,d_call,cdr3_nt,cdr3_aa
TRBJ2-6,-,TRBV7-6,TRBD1,TGTGCCAGCAGCCCTTATCCGGGACAGGGGGTCTCTGGGGCCAACGTCCTGACTTTC,CASSPYPGQGVSGANVLTF
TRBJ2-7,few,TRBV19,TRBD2,TGTGCCAGTAGTCCGCCGACTAGCTACCACGAGCAGTACTTC,CASSPPTSYHEQYF
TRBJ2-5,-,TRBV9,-,TGTGCCAGCAGCTCCCAAGAGACCCAGTACTTC,CASSSQETQYF
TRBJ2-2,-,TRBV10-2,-,TGCGCCAGCAGCCCGAGCCTAAGCGGGACCGGGGAGCTGTTTTTT,CASSPSLSGTGELFF
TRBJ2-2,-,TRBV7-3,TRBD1,TGTGCCAGCAGGCAACAGGGGGCTGGAGGGACCGGGGAGCTGTTTTTT,CASRQQGAGGTGELFF
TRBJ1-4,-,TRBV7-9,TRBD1,TGTGCCAGCAGCTTATCTACAGGGGGCAAGGAAAAACTGTTTTTT,CASSLSTGGKEKLFF
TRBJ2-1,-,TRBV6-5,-,TGTGCCAGCAGTTTTATCAATGAGCAGTTCTTC,CASSFINEQFF
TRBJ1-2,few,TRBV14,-,TGTGCCAGCAGCCTCAGGGCCTATGGCTACACCTTC,CASSLRAYGYTF
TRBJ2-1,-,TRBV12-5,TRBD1,TGTGCTAGTGCCTCAGGGGGTGGGAATGAGCAGTTCTTC,CASASGGGNEQFF
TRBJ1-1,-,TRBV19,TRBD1,TGTGCCAGTATTACAGGGGGCGCGACTTGGCTCGACACTGAAGCTTTCTTT,CASITGGATWLDTEAFF
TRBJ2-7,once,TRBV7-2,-,TGTGCCAGCAGCTTTGACCGGGATAATTACGAGCAGTACTTC,CASSFDRDNYEQYF
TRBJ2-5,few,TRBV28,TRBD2,TGTGCCAGCAGCGGAAGCCTAGCGGGCTCCCAAGAGACCCAGTACTTC,CASSGSLAGSQETQYF
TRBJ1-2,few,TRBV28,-,TGTGCCAGCAGTCCCGGGACGCTTGCCCAGTTCTACACCTTC,CASSPGTLAQFYTF
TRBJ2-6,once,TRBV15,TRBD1,TGTGCCTCCTCAAAACCTGGACAGGGCTCCCCTGGGGCCAACGTCCTGACTTTC,CASSKPGQGSPGANVLTF
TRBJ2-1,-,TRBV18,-,TGTGCCAGCTCACCGGGGCGCTCCTACAATGAGCAGTTCTTC,CASSPGRSYNEQFF
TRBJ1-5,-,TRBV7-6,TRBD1,TGTGCCAGCAGCCTGGGACAGGATCAGCCCCAGCATTTT,CASSLGQDQPQHF
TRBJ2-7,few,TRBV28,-,TGTGCCAGCAGCTCAGGGGGGGATCCCTACGAGCAGTACTTC,CASSSGGDPYEQYF
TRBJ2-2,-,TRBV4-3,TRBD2,TGCGCCAGCAGCCAGTCCTTGGGACTAGCGGGAGGCTCCGGGGAGCTGTTTTTT,CASSQSLGLAGGSGELFF
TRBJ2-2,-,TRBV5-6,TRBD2,TGTGCCAGCAGCCCTCTCGTGGGAGGGCCTGACACCGGGGAGCTGTTTTTT,CASSPLVGGPDTGELFF
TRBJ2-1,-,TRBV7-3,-,TGTGCCAGCAGCCTAAACATCCACAATGAGCAGTTCTTC,CASSLNIHNEQFF
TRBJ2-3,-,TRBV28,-,TGTGCCAGCAGTCTAGGAGGCGGCCCCACAGATACGCAGTATTTT,CASSLGGGPTDTQYF
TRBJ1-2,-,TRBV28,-,TGTGCCAGCAGGGCTACAGAGGACTACTATGGCTACACCTTC,CASRATEDYYGYTF
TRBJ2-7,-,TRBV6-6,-,TGTGCCAGCAGTTACCGGGACACCTACGAGCAGTACTTC,CASSYRDTYEQYF
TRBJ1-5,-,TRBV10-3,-,TGTGCCATCAGTGAGGGCAGGGTTTCAAGCAATCAGCCCCAGCATTTT,CAISEGRVSSNQPQHF
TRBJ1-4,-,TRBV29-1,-,TGCAGCGTTGGGATTACTAATGAAAAACTGTTTTTT,CSVGITNEKLFF
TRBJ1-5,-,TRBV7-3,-,TGTGCCAGCAGCTTATACCACAATCAGCCCCAGCATTTT,CASSLYHNQPQHF
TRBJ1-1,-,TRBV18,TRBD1,TGTGCCAGCAGGACAGGGCTACGGGCTGAAGCTTTCTTT,CASRTGLRAEAFF
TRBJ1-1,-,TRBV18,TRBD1,TGTGCCAGCTCAGCCCACAGGGGCAGAGACACTGAAGCTTTCTTT,CASSAHRGRDTEAFF
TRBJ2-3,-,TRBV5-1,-,TGCGCCAGCAGCACCAGGGGTATAATTGATACGCAGTATTTT,CASSTRGIIDTQYF
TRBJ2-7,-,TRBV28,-,TGTGCCAGCAGCCTTACCTACGAGCAGTACTTC,CASSLTYEQYF
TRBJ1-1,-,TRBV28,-,TGTGCCAGCAGTTCCCAGAGGACTGAAGCTTTCTTT,CASSSQRTEAFF
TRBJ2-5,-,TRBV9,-,TGTGCCAGCAGCGTACCGGACAGACAAGAGACCCAGTACTTC,CASSVPDRQETQYF
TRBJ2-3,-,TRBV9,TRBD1,TGTGCCAGCAGCGTAGGTGGGACAGGGGGTACAGATACGCAGTATTTT,CASSVGGTGGTDTQYF
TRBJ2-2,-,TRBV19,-,TGTGCCAGTAGTAGTTACACCGGGGAGCTGTTTTTT,CASSSYTGELFF
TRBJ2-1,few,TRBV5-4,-,TGTGCCAGCAGCTTGAAAGGACTCACCGGCAATGAGCAGTTCTTC,CASSLKGLTGNEQFF
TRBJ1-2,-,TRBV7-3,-,TGTGCCAGCAGCCAAGGGGGGATAGATGGCTACACCTTC,CASSQGGIDGYTF
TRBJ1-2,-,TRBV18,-,TGTGCCAGCTCACCAACCGACCAGGGTGACTACACCTTC,CASSPTDQGDYTF
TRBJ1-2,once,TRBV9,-,TGTGCCAGCAGGACCGAATGGGGGAGAAGGGGCTACACCTTC,CASRTEWGRRGYTF
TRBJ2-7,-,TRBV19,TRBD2,TGTGCCAGTAGTATGGAGCAGCGGGGATACGAGCAGTACTTC,CASSMEQRGYEQYF
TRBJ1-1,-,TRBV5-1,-,TGCGCCAGCAGGGGGGACGGGAACACTGAAGCTTTCTTT,CASRGDGNTEAFF
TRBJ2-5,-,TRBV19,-,TGTGCCAGTAGTGGCGAGGGTAAGGAGACCCAGTACTTC,CASSGEGKETQYF
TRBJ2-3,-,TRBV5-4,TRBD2,TGTGCCAGCAGCTCGTCCGCCCGGGGGGGCACAGATATGCAGTATTTT,CASSSSARGGTDMQYF
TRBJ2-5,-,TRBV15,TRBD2,TGTGCCACCAGCAGAGGGACTAGCGGAGAGACCCAGTACTTC,CATSRGTSGETQYF
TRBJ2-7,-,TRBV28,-,TGTGCCAGCAGCCACGGCGGAGCCGGGTACGAGCAGTACTTC,CASSHGGAGYEQYF
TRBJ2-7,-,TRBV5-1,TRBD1,TGCGCCAGCAGCTTGGCCGGCGGGACAGGGGGCCCCGTTAAGCAGTACTTC,CASSLAGGTGGPVKQYF